The 21 T cell receptor beta chains given below trace back to one sample, sequenced in a study of T cells after yellow fever vaccination. TCRdb re-derived calls from the 5' RACE reads in MiXCR, one entry per CDR3 protein. The repertoire holds 200,000 to 300,000 distinct CDR3 sequences, approximately 12% seen once, with around 0.55% in the top ten. Sequenced material: CD4+ T cells sorted from PBMCs, taken 45 days after the yellow fever booster vaccination. The receptors were gathered from a man between 25 and 39 years old who received the YFV17D yellow fever vaccine.

This chain links TRBV20-1 with TRBJ2-2, with 11 bases that match TRBD1. The CDR3 length is 17 residues. CDR1 and CDR2 (germline): DFQATT, SNEGSKA (reference sequence). The J segment lost 4 bases and the V segment lost 0 bases, leaving 7 bases of the junction unmatched. This chain's CDR3 is CSAREARGQGATGELFF. CDR3 nucleotide sequence: TGCAGTGCTAGAGAGGCCAGAGGACAGGGGGCCACCGGGGAGCTGTTTTTT.

The chain has TRBV6-2 or TRBV6-3 and TRBJ2-5, with TRBD2 matching over 15 bases. CDR1 and CDR2 from the germline V gene are MNHEY and SVGEGT. With V trimmed by 6 bases and J by 4 bases, 9 bases remained unmatched. The CDR3 spans 17 residues. As DNA, the CDR3 is TGTGCCAGCAGGTCGGGACTAGCGGGAGGAGGTCGAGAGACCCAGTACTTC. The encoded protein is CASRSGLAGGGRETQYF.

This clonotype was counted many times. The V gene is TRBV3-1, the J gene TRBJ2-3, with 10 bases matching TRBD1. Losses at the gene ends were 3 bases for V and 3 bases for J; bases not matched to a gene: 3. The CDR3 is made up of 15 amino acids. Per the germline V gene, CDR1 is LGHDT and CDR2 is YNNKEL (reference sequence). CDR3 amino acids: CASSQRDRGTDTQYF. The CDR3 DNA follows: TGTGCCAGCAGCCAGAGGGACAGGGGTACAGATACGCAGTATTTT.

Only a few counts were recorded for this clonotype. The gene calls are TRBV12-3 or TRBV12-4 and TRBJ2-7, with 13 nucleotides matching TRBD2. Germline trimming cut 6 bases from V and 4 bases from J; bases unmatched to any gene: 6. This CDR3 contains 15 residues. The CDR3: CASSPTSGRPYEQYF. CDR3 in DNA: TGTGCCAGCAGCCCGACTAGCGGGAGGCCTTACGAGCAGTACTTC.

This clonotype came up a few times. V gene TRBV28 combines with J gene TRBJ2-7; 7 nucleotides align to TRBD2. The CDR3 loop spans 15 amino acids. J gave up 3 bases and V 5 bases, and 10 bases lay outside the gene matches. The germline CDR1 and CDR2 sequences are MDHEN and SYDVKM. The CDR3 region is CASSHFRTSNYEQYF. The CDR3 nucleotides are TGTGCCAGCAGTCACTTTCGGACTAGTAACTACGAGCAGTACTTC. Together with reference TRBV28 and TRBJ2-7, the CDR3 gives the full variable domain: DVKVTQSSRYLVKRTGEKVFLECVQDMDHENMFWYRQDPGLGLRLIYFSYDVKMKEKGDIPEGYSVSREKKERFSLILESASTNQTSMYLCASSHFRTSNYEQYFGPGTRLTVT.

In its sample, this clonotype was seen a few times. V and J are TRBV7-3 and TRBJ2-1, with 10 bases aligning to TRBD2. V shed 1 base, J shed 7 bases, and the junction held 7 bases outside the gene matches. CDR3 length: 16 residues. Per the germline V gene, CDR1 is SGHTA and CDR2 is FQGTGA. CDR3 coding DNA: TGTGCCAGCAGCTTAAGGGCGCTAGCGGGAGCGAATGAGCAGTTCTTC. Amino acid sequence: CASSLRALAGANEQFF.

This clonotype came up a few times. The chain employs TRBV4-3 and TRBJ2-5; no clear D. Germline V CDR1 and CDR2: LGHNA, YSLEER. The CDR3 totals 15 residues. The ends were cut back, 1 base at V and 3 bases at J, with 12 bases in the middle. The CDR3 DNA follows: TGCGCCAGCAGCCAAGTTATTCAAGCAAAAGAGACCCAGTACTTC. This codes for CASSQVIQAKETQYF.

This clonotype was seen only a few times. This rearrangement joins TRBV6-2 or TRBV6-3 to TRBJ2-2, with TRBD1 matching 8 bases. Trimming at V came to 8 bases and at J to 4 bases, leaving 6 bases not matched to a gene. In germline, CDR1 is MNHEY, CDR2 SVGEGT. This CDR3 region has 14 residues. In DNA form, the CDR3 reads TGTGCCAGCGCCCAGGGGGCGAGCACCGGGGAGCTGTTTTTT. It is translated as CASAQGASTGELFF.

This clonotype has more than one count but fewer than ten. The chain links TRBV5-1 to TRBJ2-7; D gene unclear. Trimming stripped 0 bases from V and 6 bases from J, with 7 bases between. Germline V gene sequence: CDR1 SGHRS, CDR2 YFSETQ. The length of the CDR3 is 12 residues. CDR3 in amino acids: CASSLGLREQYF. CDR3 sequence (DNA): TGCGCCAGCAGCTTGGGCCTACGCGAGCAGTACTTC.

This clonotype was seen more than once but under ten times. The gene calls are TRBV4-3 and TRBJ2-1, with D perhaps matching TRBD1 (6 bases). Germline V lookup: CDR1 LGHNA, CDR2 YSLEER. The V end was cut by 1 base, the J end by 8 bases, with 24 bases between. The CDR3 has 18 amino acids. CDR3 bases: TGCGCCAGCAGCCAAGTCCGTTCACAGGGTCTCCGGCCGGATGAGCAGTTCTTC. Its translation is CASSQVRSQGLRPDEQFF.

Only a few counts were recorded for this clonotype. The chain carries TRBV7-2 and TRBJ2-1; the match to TRBD2 covers 8 bases. CDR1 and CDR2 (germline): SGHTA, FQGNSA. The CDR3 covers 16 residues. The V and J ends lost 0 bases and 5 bases, in that order; junction bases with no gene match: 6. The chain's CDR3 is CASSLASGGSHNEQFF. Here the CDR3 DNA reads TGTGCCAGCAGCTTAGCGTCGGGAGGGAGCCACAATGAGCAGTTCTTC.

This rearrangement joins TRBV25-1 to TRBJ1-6; D is possibly TRBD1 (5 bases). The CDR3 runs 13 residues. Germline V gene lookup returns CDR1 MGHDK and CDR2 SYGVNS. V lost 8 bases, J lost 7 bases, and 12 bases lay in between. CDR3 nucleotides: TGTGCCAGCGGGGACCTCAGGAATTCACCCCTCCACTTT. The encoded protein is CASGDLRNSPLHF.

The chain employs TRBV5-1 and TRBJ2-1; TRBD2 is a possible D gene (6 bases). Germline V gives CDR1 SGHRS, CDR2 YFSETQ. The V end was cut by 6 bases, the J end by 6 bases, with 13 bases between. CDR3 length: 13 residues. CDR3 sequence (DNA): TGCGCCAGCATCTCGGACGGGGGCAATGAGCAGTTCTTC. Its translation: CASISDGGNEQFF.

The genes are TRBV12-3 or TRBV12-4 and TRBJ2-2; the D is unclear. The CDR3 totals 14 residues. V gave up 11 bases and J gave up 4 bases, with 17 bases separating them. The CDR3 here is CAVVRLGSTGELFF. CDR3 DNA sequence: TGTGCCGTCGTCCGGCTAGGAAGCACCGGGGAGCTGTTTTTT.

This clonotype turned up a few times. The genes are TRBV10-3 and TRBJ2-1, with 7 bases fitting TRBD2. CDR1 and CDR2 (germline): ENHRY, SYGVKD. This CDR3 spans 16 amino acids. V lost 4 bases to trimming and J lost 9 bases; unmatched junction nucleotides: 15. In nucleotides, the CDR3 is TGTGCCATCAGTGCCCCCGGGAGGTCGCTCGAGGGTGAGCAGTTCTTC. Its translation: CAISAPGRSLEGEQFF.

The chain uses TRBV5-6 and TRBJ2-7; D is unresolved. Trimming took 2 bases from V and 2 from J, leaving 11 bases between them. The CDR3 runs 14 residues. Looked up from germline, CDR1 is SGHDT and CDR2 is YYEEEE. The DNA of the CDR3 is TGTGCCAGCAGCTTATTGGTGCCCCCCTACGAGCAGTACTTC. Translated, it gives CASSLLVPPYEQYF.

There are a few counts of this clonotype. The chain joins TRBV20-1 to TRBJ2-5; tentative D call: TRBD1 (6 bases). Between the trimmed V and J ends, which lost 1 base and 5 bases, there was a span of 14 bases. Germline V lookup: CDR1 DFQATT, CDR2 SNEGSKA (reference sequence). This CDR3 is 14 amino acids long. Written as DNA, the CDR3 is TGCAGTGCTAGAGTGGTGGGGGCGTTGGAGACCCAGTACTTC. Protein sequence: CSARVVGALETQYF.

This clonotype occurred a few times. This chain's CDR3 is CASSYSPTERETQYF. The CDR3 nucleotides read TGTGCCAGCAGTTACTCTCCAACCGAACGAGAGACCCAGTACTTC. V and J are TRBV6-5 and TRBJ2-5; D gene uncertain. Germline V CDR1 and CDR2: MNHEY, SVGAGI. V lost 0 bases to trimming and J lost 4 bases, with 12 bases between them. The CDR3 is made up of 15 amino acids.

This clonotype was picked up a small number of times. The rearrangement links TRBV12-3 or TRBV12-4 to TRBJ1-4; 9 nucleotides agree with TRBD1. V gave up 6 bases and J gave up 8 bases; unmatched junction bases: 10. The CDR3 is made up of 15 amino acids. This CDR3 is CASSPGTGSSEKLFF. The DNA for the CDR3 is TGTGCCAGCAGCCCCGGGACAGGGTCGTCCGAAAAACTGTTTTTT.

This clonotype was picked up a small number of times. The J gene is TRBJ1-1, the V gene TRBV20-1; a possible D gene is TRBD1 (6 bases). The CDR3 runs to 12 residues. In germline, CDR1 is DFQATT, CDR2 SNEGSKA (reference sequence). V lost 6 bases and J 4 bases, leaving 12 bases between the germline ends. The CDR3 DNA sequence: TGCAGTGCCATACAGGGAGTCACTGAAGCTTTCTTT. Protein: CSAIQGVTEAFF.

This chain connects TRBV9 to TRBJ2-1; no definite D call. Trimming took off 0 bases at V and 10 bases at J, with 8 bases between the two ends. CDR3 size: 12 residues. From germline, CDR1 is SGDLS and CDR2 YYNGEE. DNA for the CDR3: TGTGCCAGCAGCGTAGGGAGTCGCGAGCAGTTCTTC. It yields the protein CASSVGSREQFF.